One and the same sample provided the 10 T cell receptor beta chains below, sequenced in a study of glioma-infiltrating T cells (dated by TCRdb to the mid-2010s). The instrument was an Illumina MiSeq. The iRepertoire nested amplicon-rescue multiplex PCR (arm-PCR) platform was used to amplify TCR alpha and beta CDR3 regions from RNA. TCRdb reprocessed the public reads (quality trimming at Q25 with fastp, clone calling with MiXCR) and kept in-frame beta chains. Identical CDR3 proteins give one entry, which carries the most common genes and DNA. The sample data list fewer than 200,000 distinct CDR3 sequences, and 43% of these were observed just once. Jointly, the top ten make up roughly 5.2% of the sample. The sequenced material came from glioma tissue, nonneoplastic brain tissue, or PBMCs (not recorded which). The receptor source for this set is a human donor with low-grade glioma or glioblastoma, undergoing nonglioma brain surgery, or in good health (not recorded which).

Turning to this clonotype: A much larger clone is a single base away; this may be a read error. This chain connects TRBV6-2 or TRBV6-3 to TRBJ2-5, with a weak D call TRBD2 (6 bases). CDR1 is MNHEY, CDR2 SVGEGT, per germline. The CDR3 runs 14 residues. The germline V and J ends were trimmed by 6 bases and 7 bases, with 18 bases remaining between them. The DNA of the CDR3 is TGTGCCAGCAGGCCCGGGAGAATTTGGACGACCCAGTACTTC. Protein product: CASRPGRIWTTQYF.

To note about this clonotype: This sequence may be a read error, since a much larger clone differs from it by one base. The chain is built from TRBV4-2 and TRBJ2-1; TRBD1 agrees at 7 bases. The junction had 15 bases not matched to a gene; V was cut back by 0 bases and J by 7 bases. The CDR3 length is 18 residues. Per the germline V gene, CDR1 is LGHNA and CDR2 is YNFKEQ. The DNA for the CDR3 is TGTGCCAGCAGCCAAGATAGCCAGGGACAGCATAAAGTGAATGAGCAGTTCTTC. Translated, it gives CASSQDSQGQHKVNEQFF.

Only one count was recorded for this clonotype. The conserved final phenylalanine or tryptophan is absent from the CDR3, which likely points to a read error. The gene calls are TRBV25-1 and TRBJ1-1, with D possibly matching TRBD1 (5 bases). Germline lookup yields CDR1 MGHDK and CDR2 SYGVNS. V was clipped by 11 bases and J by 3 bases, with 13 bases between them. This CDR3 has 12 amino acids. As DNA, the CDR3 is TGTGCCGCGGGGGACCCCTACACTGAAGCTTTCTCT. Its protein is CAAGDPYTEAFS.

This clonotype appeared many times. The V and J genes are TRBV15 and TRBJ2-3; no clear D. V was cut by 1 base and J by 0 bases, with 8 bases left in between. The germline V gene encodes CDR1 LNHNV and CDR2 YYDKDF (reference sequence). This CDR3 has 15 amino acids. The CDR3 sequence is CATSRASASTDTQYF. DNA of the CDR3: TGTGCCACCAGCAGAGCGAGCGCAAGCACAGATACGCAGTATTTT.

On this clonotype: A read error may explain this, as a much larger clone is one base away. The chain joins TRBV20-1 to TRBJ1-1; D possibly corresponds to TRBD1 (5 bases). Germline CDR1 is DFQATT and CDR2 is SNEGSKA (reference sequence). The CDR3 totals 14 residues. In nucleotides, the CDR3 is TGCAACGCACAGCAGGGAAGTATGAACACTGAAGCTTTCTTT. The encoded protein is CNAQQGSMNTEAFF.

Comments on this clonotype: One end of the junction varies from germline; a read error may be responsible. The gene calls are TRBV7-9 and TRBJ2-3, with D tentatively TRBD1 (6 bases). The CDR3 runs 16 residues. The germline gives CDR1 SEHNR, CDR2 FQNEAQ (reference sequence). In DNA form, the CDR3 reads TGTGCCAGCGGCTTAGGTCAGGGGCTAAGCACAGATACGCAGTATTTT. As protein: CASGLGQGLSTDTQYF.

With respect to this clonotype: A much more abundant neighbour one base away suggests this may be a read error. V usage is TRBV20-1 and J usage is TRBJ2-7, with 10 bases that match TRBD2. The V gene's germline CDR1 is DFQATT and CDR2 SNEGSKA (reference sequence). The CDR3 loop spans 14 amino acids. The CDR3, as DNA: TGCAGTGCCTCTAGCGGGAGCGAATTGTACGAGCGGTACTTC. It is translated as CSASSGSELYERYF.

This clonotype came up many times. The J gene is TRBJ1-2, the V gene TRBV20-1; 8 nucleotides line up with TRBD1. The CDR3 sequence is 16 residues long. Trimming removed 3 bases from V and 0 bases from J; junction bases left unmatched: 9. The V gene's germline CDR1 is DFQATT and CDR2 SNEGSKA (reference sequence). The CDR3 region has the DNA TGCAGTGCTAGCGAAGGGACAGGCTTATCTAACTATGGCTACACCTTC. This codes for CSASEGTGLSNYGYTF.

This clonotype was seen once. A much larger clone lies a single base off, so this may be a read error. The chain employs TRBV2 and TRBJ2-3; 7 bases line up with TRBD1. Per the germline V gene, CDR1 is SNHLY and CDR2 is FYNNEI. This CDR3 has 15 residues. With 5 bases clipped from V and 8 bases from J, the junction kept 13 bases outside the gene matches. CDR3 sequence (DNA): TGTGCCAGCAGTCCGGACAGGACAGAATTGGGTACGCAGTATTTT. This translates into CASSPDRTELGTQYF.

Worth noting for this clonotype: A clone one base away is much larger, so this may be a read error. The chain is built from TRBV19 and TRBJ2-7; TRBD2 aligns across 7 bases. Germline CDR1 and CDR2: LNHDA and SQIVND (reference sequence). The CDR3 is made up of 14 amino acids. The CDR3 coding sequence is TGTGCCAGTAGTATAGTCGGCGGGAGCGGGGAGCACTACTTC. Protein: CASSIVGGSGEHYF.